This T cell receptor (beta chain) came from a study of shared clonotypes between healthy human individuals. At the level of the study: Per-donor plates numbered three CD4 naive, three CD4 memory, two CD8 naive and one CD8 memory. Findings of the study overall: Researchers sampled only blood; tissue repertoires likely differ.

From germline, CDR1 is SGHRS and CDR2 YFSETQ. This CDR3 contains 14 residues. The germline V and J ends were trimmed by 0 bases and 9 bases, with 13 bases remaining between them. On this clone: Its target is not known.

The investigators split CD4+ cells into a CD45RA+ naive subset and a CD45RA-negative memory subset. Genomic DNA (from each subset) was split evenly across several immunoSEQ plates. Sequenced by immunoSEQ multiplex PCR; TCRdb stores in-frame clones only, minus some. Among 2 million to 2.5 million clones, 93% were seen once, and the ten largest hold 0.3% to 0.4%. This chain links TRBV5-1 with TRBJ2-1; tentatively, D is TRBD1 (5 bases). This receptor was identified in a man aged 18 to 30 in good health. Some clones in this sample may be carry-over from other donors' samples. Sequenced input: naive CD4+ T cells from PBMCs. Subset specified: CD45RA+ positively selected. CDR3 coding DNA: TGCGCCAGCAGCTTGGTGCCCCCAAGGGGTGAGCAGTTCTTC. The encoded protein is CASSLVPPRGEQFF. Filled out from reference TRBV5-1 and TRBJ2-1, the complete variable domain reads KAGVTQTPRYLIKTRGQQVTLSCSPISGHRSVSWYQQTPGQGLQFLFEYFSETQRNKGNFPGRFSGRQFSNSRSEMNVSTLELGDSALYLCASSLVPPRGEQFFGPGTRLTVL.